Listed below are T cell receptor beta chains from one sample, sequenced in a study of T cell changes during pregnancy in multiple sclerosis. Method: immunoSEQ multiplex PCR; TCRdb's copy keeps in-frame clones and lacks some. Of about 43,000 clones listed, approximately 91% are singletons. The sequenced material came from PBMCs (not recorded whether the cells were cultured). These receptors originate from a female donor with multiple sclerosis, enrolled in a pregnancy study. CDR3s include the opening cysteine and the closing phenylalanine or tryptophan. D genes are given only for firm matches. Only part of the rows carry a size: once, few, many, or a class if the clone is expanded.

abundance	d_gene	v_gene	j_gene	CDR3nt	CDR3aa
.	TRBD2	TRBV30	TRBJ2-3	TGTGCCTGGGCCTCGGGACTAGCGGGAGGGCCAACAGATACGCAGTATTTT	CAWASGLAGGPTDTQYF
.	.	TRBV2	TRBJ1-5	TGTGCCAGCAGGGAGACCGGCTATAGCAATCAGCCCCAGCATTTT	CASRETGYSNQPQHF
.	.	TRBV29-1	TRBJ2-2	TGCAGCGTTGTAGAGAACACCGGGGAGCTGTTTTTT	CSVVENTGELFF
.	.	TRBV5-4	TRBJ2-5	TGTGCCAGCAGCTCACAAGAGACCCAGTACTTC	CASSSQETQYF
.	.	TRBV11-2	TRBJ1-3	TGTGCCAGCAGGATAGGGGGACCTGGAAACACCATATATTTT	CASRIGGPGNTIYF
.	.	TRBV6-1	TRBJ2-7	TGTGCCAGCAGCCTCCGGGACTCTCCCTCCTACGAGCAGTACTTC	CASSLRDSPSYEQYF
once	.	TRBV19	TRBJ2-4	TGTGCCAGTAGTATGGGGGGGCTTCAGTACTTC	CASSMGGLQYF
.	.	TRBV6-4	TRBJ2-3	TGTGCCAGCAGTGAAGACTCCGTTTCCACAGATACGCAGTATTTT	CASSEDSVSTDTQYF
.	.	TRBV18	TRBJ2-5	TGTGCCAGCTCACCAGGTGGAGCGGCTGGGGGAAGACAAGAGACCCAGTACTTC	CASSPGGAAGGRQETQYF
.	.	TRBV14	TRBJ1-1	TGTGCCAGCAGCCAAGAAATTTCAGCGGAAGCTTTCTTT	CASSQEISAEAFF
once	TRBD2	TRBV6-6	TRBJ2-5	TGTGCCAGCAGTTACTTCGGACTAGGAGGGGAGACCCAGTACTTC	CASSYFGLGGETQYF
.	TRBD1	TRBV9	TRBJ1-1	TGTGCCAGCAGTGATACAGGGGATGAGACTGAAGCTTTCTTT	CASSDTGDETEAFF
.	.	TRBV10-2	TRBJ2-5	TGCGCCAGCAGCCTATGGGGCAGCCTGGAGACCCAGTACTTC	CASSLWGSLETQYF
.	TRBD1	TRBV11-2	TRBJ1-1	TGTGCCAGCAGCCTTCGAGCCGGACAGGGAGCAACTGAAGCTTTCTTT	CASSLRAGQGATEAFF
.	.	TRBV6-5	TRBJ1-4	TGTGCCAGCAAAGTTGCACAACTAGGGGAAAAACTGTTTTTT	CASKVAQLGEKLFF
.	.	TRBV9	TRBJ2-2	TGTGCCAGCAGCGAGAACACCGGGGAGCTGTTTTTT	CASSENTGELFF
.	TRBD2	TRBV18	TRBJ2-7	TGTGCCAGCTCACCACCGGTCAGCGGGAGGGCCGCCTACGAGCAGTACTTC	CASSPPVSGRAAYEQYF
.	.	TRBV7-9	TRBJ2-7	TGTGCCAGCAGCTTTCGGAACGAGCAGTACTTC	CASSFRNEQYF
.	TRBD2	TRBV28	TRBJ2-7	TGTGCCAGCAGTCATCGCCTACTAGCGGGAGTGAACTACGAGCAGTACTTC	CASSHRLLAGVNYEQYF
.	.	TRBV4-2	TRBJ1-3	TGTGCCAGCAGCCAAGTCGAAAGGGGAAACACCATATATTTT	CASSQVERGNTIYF
.	TRBD1	TRBV27	TRBJ1-5	TGTGCCAGCAGTTTATCCGGGACAGGGGATGTGGGCAATCAGCCCCAGCATTTT	CASSLSGTGDVGNQPQHF
.	.	TRBV21-1	TRBJ2-3	TGTGCCAGCAGCAAAGGTGTCAGGGGGGTGGGAGATACGCAGTATTTT	CASSKGVRGVGDTQYF
.	TRBD2	TRBV4-1	TRBJ2-1	TGCGCCAGCAGCCACCTAGCGGGAGGGACATACAATGAGCAGTTCTTC	CASSHLAGGTYNEQFF
.	.	TRBV6-1	TRBJ2-5	TGTGCCAGCAGCCGGGGGGCAGGGAACAAAGAGACCCAGTACTTC	CASSRGAGNKETQYF
once	.	TRBV6-5	TRBJ2-3	TGTGCCAGCAGTTTACCGCAGGGAAGTCCCACAGATACGCAGTATTTT	CASSLPQGSPTDTQYF
.	.	TRBV5-6	TRBJ1-1	TGTGCCAGCAGCTTGCTCCCGAACACTGAAGCTTTCTTT	CASSLLPNTEAFF